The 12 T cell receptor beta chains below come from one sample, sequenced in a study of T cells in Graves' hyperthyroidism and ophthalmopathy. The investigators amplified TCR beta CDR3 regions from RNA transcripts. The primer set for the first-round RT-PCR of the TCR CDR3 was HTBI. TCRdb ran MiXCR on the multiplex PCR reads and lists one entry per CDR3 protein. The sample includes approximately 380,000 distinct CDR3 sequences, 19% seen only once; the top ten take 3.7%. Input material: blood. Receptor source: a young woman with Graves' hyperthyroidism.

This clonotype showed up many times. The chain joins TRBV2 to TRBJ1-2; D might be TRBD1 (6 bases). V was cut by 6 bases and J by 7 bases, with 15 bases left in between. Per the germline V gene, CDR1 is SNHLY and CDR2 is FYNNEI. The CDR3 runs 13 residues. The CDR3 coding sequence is TGTGCCAGCAGCGGGGCCGGGGGCAGTGGCTACACCTTC. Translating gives CASSGAGGSGYTF.

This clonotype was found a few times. The CDR3 spells CASSSDRADIQYF. In DNA, the CDR3 is TGTGCCAGCAGCTCGGACAGGGCGGACATTCAGTACTTC. The rearrangement uses TRBV11-2 and TRBJ2-4; 8 nucleotides match TRBD1. Trimming removed 4 bases from V and 8 bases from J; junction bases left unmatched: 4. Germline CDR1 and CDR2: SGHAT and FQNNGV. This CDR3 has 13 residues.

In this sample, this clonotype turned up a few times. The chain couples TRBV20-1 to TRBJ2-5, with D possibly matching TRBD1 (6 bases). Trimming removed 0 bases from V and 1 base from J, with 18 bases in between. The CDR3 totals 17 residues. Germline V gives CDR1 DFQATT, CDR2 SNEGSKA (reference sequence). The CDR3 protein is CSARDHRAGAIQETQYF. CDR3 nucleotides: TGCAGTGCTAGAGACCACAGGGCAGGGGCCATCCAAGAGACCCAGTACTTC.

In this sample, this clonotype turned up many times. The CDR3 coding sequence is TGTGCCAGCTCAACGGGACTAGCGGGGGGTGAAGAGACCCAGTACTTC. It encodes CASSTGLAGGEETQYF. V is TRBV18 and J is TRBJ2-5, with TRBD2 identical over 15 bases. Germline CDR1 KGHSH, CDR2 LQKENI. V shed 5 bases, J shed 3 bases, and the junction held 4 bases outside the gene matches. This CDR3 has 16 amino acids. Together with reference TRBV18 and TRBJ2-5, the CDR3 gives the full variable domain: NAGVMQNPRHLVRRRGQEARLRCSPMKGHSHVYWYRQLPEEGLKFMVYLQKENIIDESGMPKERFSAEFPKEGPSILRIQQVVRGDSAAYFCASSTGLAGGEETQYFGPGTRLLVL.

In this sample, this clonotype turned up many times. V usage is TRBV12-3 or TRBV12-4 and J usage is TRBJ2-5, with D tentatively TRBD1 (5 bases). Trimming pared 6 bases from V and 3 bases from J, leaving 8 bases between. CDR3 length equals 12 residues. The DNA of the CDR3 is TGTGCCAGCAGAATCAGGGAAGAGACCCAGTACTTC. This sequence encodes CASRIREETQYF.

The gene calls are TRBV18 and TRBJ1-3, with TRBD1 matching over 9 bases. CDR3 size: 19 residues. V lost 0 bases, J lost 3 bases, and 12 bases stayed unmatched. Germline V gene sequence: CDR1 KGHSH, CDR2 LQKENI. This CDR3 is CASSPPQHPTGGIGNTIYF. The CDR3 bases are TGTGCCAGCTCACCACCTCAACACCCGACAGGGGGTATTGGAAACACCATATATTTT.

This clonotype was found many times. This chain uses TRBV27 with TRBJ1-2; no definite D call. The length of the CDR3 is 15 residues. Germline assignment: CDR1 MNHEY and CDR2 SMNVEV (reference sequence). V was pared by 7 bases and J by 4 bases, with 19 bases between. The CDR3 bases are TGTGCCAGCACCCTCCGCCTAGGTCGTGGCTATGGCTACACCTTC. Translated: CASTLRLGRGYGYTF.

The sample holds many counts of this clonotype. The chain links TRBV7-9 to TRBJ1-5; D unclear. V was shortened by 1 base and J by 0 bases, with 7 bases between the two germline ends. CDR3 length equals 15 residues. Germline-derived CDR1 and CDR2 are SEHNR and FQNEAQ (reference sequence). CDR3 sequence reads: CASSLGDYSNQPQHF. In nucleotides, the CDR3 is TGTGCCAGCAGCTTAGGTGACTATAGCAATCAGCCCCAGCATTTT.

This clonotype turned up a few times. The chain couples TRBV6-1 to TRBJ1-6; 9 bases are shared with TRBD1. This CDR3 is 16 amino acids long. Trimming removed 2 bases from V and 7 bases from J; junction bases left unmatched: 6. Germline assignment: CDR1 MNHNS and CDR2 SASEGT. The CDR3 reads CASSEYGGTGNSPLHF. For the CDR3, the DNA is TGTGCCAGCAGTGAATACGGAGGGACAGGGAATTCACCCCTCCACTTT.

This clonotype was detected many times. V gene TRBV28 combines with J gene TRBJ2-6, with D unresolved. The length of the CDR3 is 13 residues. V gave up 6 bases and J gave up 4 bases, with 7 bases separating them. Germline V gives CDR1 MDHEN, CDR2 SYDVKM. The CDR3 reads CASSPAGANVLTF. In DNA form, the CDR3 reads TGTGCCAGCAGCCCGGCGGGGGCCAACGTCCTGACTTTC. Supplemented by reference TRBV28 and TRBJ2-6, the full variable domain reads DVKVTQSSRYLVKRTGEKVFLECVQDMDHENMFWYRQDPGLGLRLIYFSYDVKMKEKGDIPEGYSVSREKKERFSLILESASTNQTSMYLCASSPAGANVLTFGAGSRLTVL.

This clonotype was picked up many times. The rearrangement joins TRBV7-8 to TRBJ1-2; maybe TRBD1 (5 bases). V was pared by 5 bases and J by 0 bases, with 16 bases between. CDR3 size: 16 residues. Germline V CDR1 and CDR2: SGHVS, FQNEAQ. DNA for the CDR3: TGTGCCAGCAGCCCACATAGGACAAGAACTAACTATGGCTACACCTTC. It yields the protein CASSPHRTRTNYGYTF.

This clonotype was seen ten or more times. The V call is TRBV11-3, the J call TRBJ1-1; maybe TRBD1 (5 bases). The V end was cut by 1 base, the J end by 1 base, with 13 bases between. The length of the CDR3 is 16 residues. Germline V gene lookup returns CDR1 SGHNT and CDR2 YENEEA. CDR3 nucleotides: TGTGCCAGCAGCTTAGGCCCGCAGGGTGGGAACACTGAAGCTTTCTTT. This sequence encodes CASSLGPQGGNTEAFF.